These 17 T cell receptor beta chains were sequenced from one sample in a study of human T cells and chemical hapten exposure. This sample's time point: pre-sensitization, week 0. Treatment defined: therapeutic diphenylcyclopropenone sensitization with weekly scalp DPC. TCRdb reprocessed the RACE reads via MiXCR and lists one record per CDR3 protein. Here the sample spans around 200,000 distinct CDR3 sequences, just under 30% being singletons. Material: whole blood, obtained in connection with sensitization to the hapten diphenylcyclopropenone (DPC). These receptors originate from a woman aged 30 to 39 with alopecia areata. Some clones in this sample may be carry-over from other donors' samples.

This chain uses TRBV6-6 with TRBJ2-7, with TRBD2 matching 7 bases. Trimming at V came to 6 bases and at J to 3 bases, leaving 5 bases not matched to a gene. The CDR3 is 13 amino acids. Germline V gives CDR1 MNHNY, CDR2 SVGAGI (reference sequence). This CDR3 is CASSRTSIYEQYF. The CDR3, as DNA: TGTGCCAGCAGCAGGACTAGTATCTACGAGCAGTACTTC.

This rearrangement joins TRBV9 to TRBJ2-7; TRBD2 aligns across 9 bases. V lost 4 bases, J lost 3 bases, and 8 bases stayed unmatched. Germline assignment: CDR1 SGDLS and CDR2 YYNGEE. This CDR3 is 15 amino acids long. CDR3 coding DNA: TGTGCCAGCAGCCCCCAAGCTAGCGGGAACTACGAGCAGTACTTC. Its protein product is CASSPQASGNYEQYF.

This clonotype was picked up one time. This chain links TRBV4-1 with TRBJ1-4, with D tentatively TRBD1 (5 bases). Germline CDR1 is MGHRA and CDR2 is YSYEKL. CDR3 length: 14 amino acids. Trimming shortened V by 3 bases and J by 7 bases, and 12 bases separated the two germline ends. CDR3 protein: CASSQEGISEKLFF. DNA for the CDR3: TGCGCCAGCAGCCAGGAGGGGATCAGTGAAAAACTGTTTTTT.

This clonotype was detected only a few times. This chain joins TRBV28 and TRBJ2-7, with D perhaps TRBD1 (5 bases). The germline V gene has CDR1 MDHEN and CDR2 SYDVKM. V was pared by 7 bases and J by 0 bases, with 10 bases between. The CDR3 sequence is 13 residues long. CDR3 loop: CASNQGSSYEQYF. The CDR3 coding sequence is TGTGCCAGCAACCAGGGCAGCTCCTACGAGCAGTACTTC.

This chain links TRBV28 with TRBJ2-3; 15 positions agree with TRBD2. The CDR3 runs to 18 residues. In germline, CDR1 is MDHEN, CDR2 SYDVKM. Trimming at V came to 4 bases and at J to 1 base, leaving 6 bases not matched to a gene. CDR3 loop: CASSSRTSGGAGTDTQYF. The CDR3 DNA follows: TGTGCCAGCAGTTCCAGGACTAGCGGGGGGGCCGGCACAGATACGCAGTATTTT.

The rearrangement joins TRBV28 to TRBJ2-3; D call uncertain. The CDR3 totals 14 residues. Germline loops: CDR1 MDHEN, CDR2 SYDVKM. Trimming removed 3 bases from V and 11 bases from J, with 18 bases in between. CDR3: CASSLAGPLGKQYF. The CDR3 region has the DNA TGTGCCAGCAGTTTGGCAGGCCCCTTGGGGAAGCAGTATTTT.

The rearrangement joins TRBV12-3 or TRBV12-4 to TRBJ1-6; D ambiguous. The V gene lost 1 base and the J gene lost 14 bases, with 9 bases spanning the gap. This CDR3 comprises 12 residues. The CDR3 nucleotides read TGTGCCAGCAGTTTAGGGCAGTTCACCCTCCACTTT. Its protein product is CASSLGQFTLHF.

The chain links TRBV5-6 to TRBJ1-1, with D unclear. This CDR3 spans 14 amino acids. V was shortened by 1 base and J by 1 base, with 8 bases between the two germline ends. Per the germline V gene, CDR1 is SGHDT and CDR2 is YYEEEE. Written as DNA, the CDR3 is TGTGCCAGCAGCTTGAAATTCCAGAACACTGAAGCTTTCTTT. Its translation: CASSLKFQNTEAFF.

This clonotype was detected a few times. J is TRBJ2-5 and V is TRBV3-1; D gene uncertain. Germline lookup yields CDR1 LGHDT and CDR2 YNNKEL (reference sequence). This CDR3 comprises 15 residues. Trimming pared 0 bases from V and 3 bases from J, leaving 11 bases between. CDR3 DNA: TGTGCCAGCAGCCAAGATCCGTGGAGAGAAGAGACCCAGTACTTC. This sequence encodes CASSQDPWREETQYF.

This clonotype turned up a few times. V and J are TRBV10-3 and TRBJ1-5, with unresolved D. V dropped 5 bases and J dropped 5 bases, with 7 bases sitting between them. Germline assignment: CDR1 ENHRY and CDR2 SYGVKD. There are 12 residues in the CDR3. CDR3 region: CAISQVDQPQHF. CDR3 nucleotide sequence: TGTGCCATCAGTCAAGTTGATCAGCCCCAGCATTTT.

The J gene is TRBJ2-7, the V gene TRBV10-3, with 7 positions matching TRBD1. Germline V CDR1 and CDR2: ENHRY, SYGVKD. This CDR3 is 16 amino acids long. V lost 3 bases to trimming and J lost 7 bases; unmatched junction nucleotides: 15. The CDR3 nucleotides are TGTGCCATCAGTGATGTAGGCAGGGGGAGTGCGCGGGAGCAGTACTTC. This codes for CAISDVGRGSAREQYF.

V is TRBV7-2 and J is TRBJ2-3; D is unclear. Trimming removed 4 bases from V and 10 bases from J, with 12 bases in between. This CDR3 comprises 12 residues. CDR1 is SGHTA, CDR2 FQGNSA, per germline. CDR3 DNA sequence: TGTGCCAGCAGCTCCGGTTTCTCGGCGCAGTATTTT. Protein sequence: CASSSGFSAQYF.

The chain has TRBV10-3 and TRBJ2-5, with D hard to call. Per germline, CDR1 ENHRY and CDR2 SYGVKD. Between the trimmed V and J ends, which lost 6 bases and 2 bases, there was a span of 7 bases. The CDR3 has 12 residues. CDR3 sequence (DNA): TGTGCCATCAGGGTATCGCAAGAGACCCAGTACTTC. Its translation: CAIRVSQETQYF.

This clonotype was observed a handful of times. CDR3 sequence (DNA): TGCAGTGCTGTATCCAGTGCTTCCTCCTACGAGCAGTACTTC. This gives the protein CSAVSSASSYEQYF. The chain links TRBV20-1 to TRBJ2-7; D gene ambiguous. V gave up 5 bases and J gave up 0 bases, with 14 bases separating them. This CDR3 region has 14 residues. Germline CDR1 DFQATT, CDR2 SNEGSKA (reference sequence).

This clonotype was observed a few times. V is TRBV27 and J is TRBJ2-7, with 8 nucleotides matching TRBD2. V was pared by 4 bases and J by 1 base, with 3 bases of the junction left unmatched. There are 14 residues in the CDR3. The germline gives CDR1 MNHEY, CDR2 SMNVEV (reference sequence). The CDR3 nucleotides read TGTGCCAGCAGTTCCGTAGCGGGGTCCTACGAGCAGTACTTC. Its protein is CASSSVAGSYEQYF.

This clonotype turned up a few times. This chain uses TRBV28 with TRBJ1-2; TRBD1 agrees at 7 bases. V gave up 6 bases and J gave up 4 bases; unmatched junction bases: 5. Germline-derived CDR1 and CDR2 are MDHEN and SYDVKM. This CDR3 has 13 amino acids. CDR3: CASRVTGVYGYTF. The CDR3 DNA sequence: TGTGCCAGCAGGGTAACAGGGGTCTATGGCTACACCTTC.

The J gene is TRBJ1-1, the V gene TRBV2, with a tentative D call TRBD1 (5 bases). Deletions cut 4 bases from V and 7 bases from J, with 10 bases between. Germline CDR1 SNHLY, CDR2 FYNNEI. CDR3 length: 12 amino acids. CDR3 nucleotides: TGTGCCAGCAGTGTCCAGGGTCTTGAAGCTTTCTTT. It codes for CASSVQGLEAFF.